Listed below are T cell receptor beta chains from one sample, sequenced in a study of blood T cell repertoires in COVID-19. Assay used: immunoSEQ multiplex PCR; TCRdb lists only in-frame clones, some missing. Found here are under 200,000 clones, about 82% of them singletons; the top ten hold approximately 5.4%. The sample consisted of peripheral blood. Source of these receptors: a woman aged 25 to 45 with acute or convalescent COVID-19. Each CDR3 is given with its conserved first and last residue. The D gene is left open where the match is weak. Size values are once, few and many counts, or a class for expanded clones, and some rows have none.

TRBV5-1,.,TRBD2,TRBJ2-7,TGCGCCAGCAGCTTGGTGGGACTAGCTCTCGACGAGCAGTACTTC,CASSLVGLALDEQYF
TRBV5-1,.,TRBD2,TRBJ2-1,TGCGCCAGCAGCCTCCCGGGGGGTGAGCAGTTCTTC,CASSLPGGEQFF
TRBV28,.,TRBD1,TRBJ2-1,TGTGCCATCCGACAGGGTACCTACAATGAGCAGTTCTTC,CAIRQGTYNEQFF
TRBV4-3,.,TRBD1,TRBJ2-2,TGCGCCAGCAGCCAAGACCCCCAGGGGGCGACCACCGGGGAGCTGTTTTTT,CASSQDPQGATTGELFF
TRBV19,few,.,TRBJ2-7,TGTGCCAGTAGGACCGGGACATTCCCCTACGAGCAGTACTTC,CASRTGTFPYEQYF
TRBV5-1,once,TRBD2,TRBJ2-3,TGCGCCAGCAGCCTGGGGCTGGGGACTAGCGAGAGCACAGATACGCAGTATTTT,CASSLGLGTSESTDTQYF
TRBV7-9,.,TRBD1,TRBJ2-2,TGTGCCAGCAGCCCGGGACAGGGGGCGACCGGGGAGCTGTTTTTT,CASSPGQGATGELFF
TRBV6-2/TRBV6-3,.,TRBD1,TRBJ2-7,TGTGCCAGCAGTTTTGGGACAGGGGGCTACGAGCAGTACTTC,CASSFGTGGYEQYF
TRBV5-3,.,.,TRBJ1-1,TGTGCCAGAAGCCTCAGGGTAGGGGCTTTCTTT,CARSLRVGAFF
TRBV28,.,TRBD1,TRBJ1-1,TGTGCCAGCAGTCCTCAGGACAGGGAAGCTTTCTTT,CASSPQDREAFF
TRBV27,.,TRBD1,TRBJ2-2,TGTGCCAGCACGGGACAGGGATTGTGGTCCACCGGGGAGCTGTTTTTT,CASTGQGLWSTGELFF
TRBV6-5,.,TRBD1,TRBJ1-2,TGTGCCAGCTGGGACAGGGTGGGACATGGCTACACCTTC,CASWDRVGHGYTF
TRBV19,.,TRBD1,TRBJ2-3,TGTGCCAGTACCCGCCAAGGGCAGGGGGCCTACACAGATACGCAGTATTTT,CASTRQGQGAYTDTQYF
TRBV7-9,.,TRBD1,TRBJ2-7,TGTGCCAGCAGTCACCGCGGGACAGGGATCTTGGAGCAGTACTTC,CASSHRGTGILEQYF
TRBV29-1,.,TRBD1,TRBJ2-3,TGCAGCGTTCCCGACAGGGCGCCAGATACGCAGTATTTT,CSVPDRAPDTQYF
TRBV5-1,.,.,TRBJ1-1,TGCGCCAGCAGCTTGGTGGGGCTCATGAACACTGAAGCTTTCTTT,CASSLVGLMNTEAFF
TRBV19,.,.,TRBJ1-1,TGTGCCAGTAGTATACCCTCTTCGGGGTTCCTCCGGAGGACTGAAGCTTTCTTT,CASSIPSSGFLRRTEAFF
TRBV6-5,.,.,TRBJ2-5,TGTGCCAGCAGTTACTGGTCTCAGGGGAACGGAGAGACCCAGTACTTC,CASSYWSQGNGETQYF
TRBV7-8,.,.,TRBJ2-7,TGTGCCAGCACCCACCCCCAAGGCGGGGCAGACTACGAGCAGTACTTC,CASTHPQGGADYEQYF
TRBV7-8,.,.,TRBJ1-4,TGTGCCAGCAGCCCGTCGGGGGGCATTGCAACTAATGAAAAACTGTTTTTT,CASSPSGGIATNEKLFF
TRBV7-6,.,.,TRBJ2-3,TGTGCCAGCAGCTTAGGGCGGCTAGGCGATGATACGCAGTATTTT,CASSLGRLGDDTQYF
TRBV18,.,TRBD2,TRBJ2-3,TGTGCCAGCTCTCTAGGACTAGCGCTCGCAGATACGCAGTATTTT,CASSLGLALADTQYF
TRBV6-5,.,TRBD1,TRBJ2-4,TGTGCCAGCAGTTACGGGACAGGGAACGCCAAAAACATTCAGTACTTC,CASSYGTGNAKNIQYF
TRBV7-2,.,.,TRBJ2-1,TGTGCCAGCAGCGCCATGCGGGGCACGGGTGAGCAGTTCTTC,CASSAMRGTGEQFF
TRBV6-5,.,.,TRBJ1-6,TGTGCCAGCTCCACTCTCATCGGTCATAATTCACCCCTCCACTTT,CASSTLIGHNSPLHF
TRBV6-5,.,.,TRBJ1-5,TGTGCCAGCAGTCAGGATCTATTTAGCAATCAGCCCCAGCATTTT,CASSQDLFSNQPQHF
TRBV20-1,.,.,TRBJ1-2,TGCAGTGCTCTCTATGGTAGTGGCTACACCTTC,CSALYGSGYTF
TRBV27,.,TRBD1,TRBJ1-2,TGTGCCAGCACAGCCCACCGGGACAGGGGGCGTAATGGCTACACCTTC,CASTAHRDRGRNGYTF
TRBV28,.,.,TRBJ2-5,TGTGCCAGCAGTTTACCTAGTTCTGCCGAGACCCAGTACTTC,CASSLPSSAETQYF
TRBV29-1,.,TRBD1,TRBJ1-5,TGCAGCGCCATCCCAGGGGGCTTCAATCAGCCCCAGCATTTT,CSAIPGGFNQPQHF
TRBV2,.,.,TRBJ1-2,TGTGCCAGCAGCATAGCAAACTATGGCTACACCTTC,CASSIANYGYTF
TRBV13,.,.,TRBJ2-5,TGTGCCAGCAGCGAGGGCACATCGGAGACCCAGTACTTC,CASSEGTSETQYF
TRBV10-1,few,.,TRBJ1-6,TGCGCCACCTCCGAAATGCAGGGTGAGAATTCACCCCTCCACTTT,CATSEMQGENSPLHF
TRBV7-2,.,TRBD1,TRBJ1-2,TGTGCCAGCAGCTTTGGACAGGGTTTTGGCTACACCTTC,CASSFGQGFGYTF
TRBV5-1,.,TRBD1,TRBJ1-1,TGCGCCAGCAGCAGGGGACGGGACAGGCATTCGAACACTGAAGCTTTCTTT,CASSRGRDRHSNTEAFF
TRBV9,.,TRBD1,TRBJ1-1,TGTGCCAGCAGCGAATTACAGGGGATCGGGGCTTTCTTT,CASSELQGIGAFF
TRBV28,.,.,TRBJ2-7,TGTGCCGGCGGCAGCCCCTACGAGCAGTACTTC,CAGGSPYEQYF
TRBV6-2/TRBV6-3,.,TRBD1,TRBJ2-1,TGTGCCAGCAGTTCAACCGGGACAGGGCCCAATGAGCAGTTCTTC,CASSSTGTGPNEQFF
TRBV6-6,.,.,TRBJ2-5,TGTGCCAGCAGTTACTCCACAGCACAAGAGACCCAGTACTTC,CASSYSTAQETQYF
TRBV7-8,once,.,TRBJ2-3,TGTGCCAGCAGCTCCCCGAGGGTGAGCTTCACAGATACGCAGTATTTT,CASSSPRVSFTDTQYF
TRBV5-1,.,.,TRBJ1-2,TGCGCCAGCAGCTTAACCGGAGCCACTTACCATGGCTACACCTTC,CASSLTGATYHGYTF
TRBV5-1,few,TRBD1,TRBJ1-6,TGCGCCAGCAGCTTGTATATGACAGGGTGGAATTCACCCCTCCACTTT,CASSLYMTGWNSPLHF
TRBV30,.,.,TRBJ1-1,TGTGCCTGGGTAAAACAGGGGAACACTGAAGCTTTCTTT,CAWVKQGNTEAFF
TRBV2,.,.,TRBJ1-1,TGTGCCAGCAGTGCTCCGGGTTTTGGTGAAGCTTTCTTT,CASSAPGFGEAFF
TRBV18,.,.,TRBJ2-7,TGTGCCAGCTCACCAGGGCCAGGGTCCGACGAGCAGTACTTC,CASSPGPGSDEQYF
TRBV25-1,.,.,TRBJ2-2,TGTGCCAGCAGTTGGCAGGGATACACCGGGGAGCTGTTTTTT,CASSWQGYTGELFF
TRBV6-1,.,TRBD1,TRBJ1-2,TGTGCCAGCAGTGAGGTAATGGACAGGGGTCCCTTC,CASSEVMDRGPF
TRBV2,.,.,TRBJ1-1,TGTGCCAGCAGTGAAGCGCGAAGCCCTACGGCTTTCTTT,CASSEARSPTAFF
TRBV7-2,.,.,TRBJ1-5,TGTGCCAGCAGCTTCCAACCGGGTGCCAATCAGCCCCAGCATTTT,CASSFQPGANQPQHF
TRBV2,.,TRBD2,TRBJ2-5,TGTGCCAGCAGTGGCGGGAGAGGAGAGACCCAGTACTTC,CASSGGRGETQYF